This passage covers 8 T cell receptor beta chains from one sample sequenced in a study of early T cells in non-severe SARS-CoV-2 infection. Using its own MiXCR run on the 5' RACE reads, TCRdb lists one record per CDR3 protein. Among about 62,000 distinct CDR3 sequences listed, 8% to 10% were seen once. Sample: whole blood. The receptors were gathered from an adult who was a healthcare worker with PCR-confirmed SARS-CoV-2 infection or an uninfected control (not recorded which).

This clonotype has ten or more counts. The chain uses TRBV20-1 and TRBJ1-2; D call uncertain. V was pared by 6 bases and J by 5 bases, with 10 bases between. The V gene's germline CDR1 is DFQATT and CDR2 SNEGSKA (reference sequence). The CDR3 is made up of 11 amino acids. The CDR3 coding sequence is TGCAGTGCCCCCGAGGATTATGGCTACACCTTC. Protein: CSAPEDYGYTF.

This clonotype was detected ten times or more. The gene calls are TRBV7-8 and TRBJ2-1; D remains unclear. The CDR3 totals 14 residues. V was cut by 5 bases and J by 2 bases, with 10 bases left in between. Germline values: CDR1 SGHVS, CDR2 FQNEAQ. This chain's CDR3 is CASSPSRAYNEQFF. The CDR3 nucleotides are TGTGCCAGCAGCCCCTCCCGGGCCTACAATGAGCAGTTCTTC.

This clonotype appeared many times. The rearrangement links TRBV29-1 to TRBJ2-3; no clear D. The CDR3 loop spans 14 amino acids. V lost 6 bases to trimming and J lost 2 bases, with 15 bases between them. Germline V gene lookup returns CDR1 SQVTM and CDR2 ANQGSEA. This CDR3 reads CSVAPSATTDTQYF. The CDR3 coding sequence is TGCAGCGTCGCTCCCAGCGCAACCACAGATACGCAGTATTTT.

This clonotype was picked up many times. The V and J genes are TRBV29-1 and TRBJ1-2, with 10 bases that match TRBD1. V shed 7 bases and J 2 bases; nucleotides not matched to a gene: 1. The CDR3 length is 12 residues. The germline V gene encodes CDR1 SQVTM and CDR2 ANQGSEA. The chain's CDR3 is CSGGQGNYGYTF. The CDR3 coding sequence is TGCAGCGGGGGACAGGGGAACTATGGCTACACCTTC.

This clonotype was counted a few times. This chain's CDR3 is CASSLTSGLNTGELFF. Written as DNA, the CDR3 is TGTGCCAGCAGCCTGACTAGCGGGTTGAACACCGGGGAGCTGTTTTTT. The chain couples TRBV7-6 to TRBJ2-2, with 10 nucleotides matching TRBD2. CDR3 length: 16 amino acids. The J segment lost 1 base and the V segment lost 5 bases, leaving 4 bases of the junction unmatched. From germline, CDR1 is SGHVS and CDR2 FNYEAQ.

This clonotype was counted a few times. The chain uses TRBV6-1 and TRBJ2-2; 10 nucleotides line up with TRBD1. Germline V gives CDR1 MNHNS, CDR2 SASEGT. The CDR3 loop spans 16 amino acids. V shed 6 bases, J shed 6 bases, and the junction held 10 bases outside the gene matches. For the CDR3, the DNA is TGTGCCAGCAGACTGACAGGGGGCAGTCCGGCCGGGGAGCTGTTTTTT. Protein sequence: CASRLTGGSPAGELFF.

The chain links TRBV7-8 to TRBJ2-4; 9 positions match TRBD1. This CDR3 has 15 amino acids. V was pared by 5 bases and J by 0 bases, with 2 bases of the junction left unmatched. From germline, CDR1 is SGHVS and CDR2 FQNEAQ. The DNA of the CDR3 is TGTGCCAGCAGCGAGGACAGGGGAGCCAAAAACATTCAGTACTTC. Translated, it gives CASSEDRGAKNIQYF.

This clonotype has a handful of counts. The chain combines TRBV11-3 with TRBJ2-1, with D possibly being TRBD2 (6 bases). CDR3 length: 16 amino acids. Germline CDR1 reads SGHNT; CDR2 reads YENEEA. V gave up 5 bases and J gave up 9 bases, with 23 bases separating them. The CDR3 bases are TGTGCCAGCAGCACAGAAGGAGGGAAGGTTGTGAGTGAGCAGTTCTTC. It yields the protein CASSTEGGKVVSEQFF. The full variable domain, in which reference TRBV11-3 and TRBJ2-1 provide the parts outside the CDR3, is EAGVVQSPRYKIIEKKQPVAFWCNPISGHNTLYWYLQNLGQGPELLIRYENEEAVDDSQLPKDRFSAERLKGVDSTLKIQPAELGDSAVYLCASSTEGGKVVSEQFFGPGTRLTVL.